This TCR beta chain emerged from a study of CD4 T cells in relation to SARS-CoV-2 and coronaviruses. The wider study: TCR beta CDR3s were sequenced after approximately nine-day antigen culture of PBMCs. The restricting HLA molecule for shared crossreactive spike epitopes was mapped.

The method was immunoSEQ multiplex PCR; TCRdb's version includes in-frame clones alone and lacks a portion of them. Of 20,000 to 25,000 clones listed, over 65% were seen once; the top ten hold approximately 9.9%. Unexposed donor CD4+ T cells date from about 2011-2019, before the COVID-19 pandemic. Isolation of CD4+ T cells took place after approximately eleven days in culture. From germline, CDR1 is SGHRS and CDR2 YFSETQ. Trimming cost V 4 bases and J 0 bases, with 11 bases left between them. The CDR3 sequence is 15 residues long. Worth noting for this clone: Its cognate antigen is unknown.

This chain joins TRBV5-1 and TRBJ1-3; D perhaps matches TRBD1 (5 bases). The source of this sequence is a human donor in good health. Material for sequencing was CD4+ T cells from PBMCs, cultured in vitro. CDR3: CASSRGRVSGNTIYF. Here the CDR3 DNA reads TGCGCCAGCAGCAGGGGACGCGTCTCTGGAAACACCATATATTTT.